Below, 13 T cell receptor beta chains from the same sample are listed, as sequenced in a study of blood T cells in healthy people across ages. Primed by a sample-barcoded 5' primer and a J-beta primer mix, a second PCR proceeded for about 7 to 11 cycles. TCRdb used MiXCR to reprocess the 5' RACE reads, holding one entry per CDR3 protein. The sample comprises about 1.4 million distinct CDR3 sequences, approximately 60% of which are singletons, and 6.5% to 8% rests with the top ten. The sequenced material came from blood. The source is a man between 18 and 35 years old in good health.

Turning to this clonotype: At one of its ends the junction is not consistent with the germline gene, which may arise from a read error. The rearrangement uses TRBV7-7 and TRBJ2-5, with D perhaps TRBD2 (5 bases). The V gene's germline CDR1 is SSHAT and CDR2 FNYEAQ (reference sequence). The length of the CDR3 is 16 residues. The chain's CDR3 is CASSALVGSGQETQYF. In DNA, the CDR3 is TGTGCTAGCAGCGCCCTGGTCGGAAGCGGTCAAGAGACCCAGTACTTC.

This clonotype was detected only once. At one of its ends the junction is not consistent with the germline gene, which may arise from a read error. This chain links TRBV5-6 with TRBJ2-3, with unresolved D. This CDR3 is built from 14 residues. Germline lookup yields CDR1 SGHDT and CDR2 YYEEEE. The CDR3 protein is CASSLEVFLDAQYF. The CDR3 DNA reads as TGTGCCAGCAGCCTAGAGGTGTTTTTAGATGCGCAGTATTTT.

The chain is built from TRBV10-3 and TRBJ2-1, with TRBD2 identical over 7 bases. Unmatched junction bases numbered 21, after V lost 10 bases and J lost 9 bases. CDR1 ENHRY and CDR2 SYGVKD come from the germline V gene. The CDR3 runs 16 residues. DNA for the CDR3: TGTGCCACGGCCGGGACTACCAACCCGACTACAAGTGAGCAGTTCTTC. Translating it yields CATAGTTNPTTSEQFF.

The gene calls are TRBV7-8 and TRBJ1-2; D may be TRBD1 (5 bases). V was clipped by 4 bases and J by 6 bases, with 12 bases between them. CDR3 length: 13 amino acids. CDR1 and CDR2 (germline): SGHVS, FQNEAQ. CDR3 nucleotide sequence: TGTGCCAGCAGCTGGGGCCTGGCGGATGGCTACACCTTC. It codes for CASSWGLADGYTF. Drawing the rest from reference TRBV7-8 and TRBJ1-2, the complete variable domain is GAGVSQSPRYKVAKRGQDVALRCDPISGHVSLFWYQQALGQGPEFLTYFQNEAQLDKSGLPSDRFFAERPEGSVSTLKIQRTQQEDSAVYLCASSWGLADGYTFGSGTRLTVV.

The rearrangement links TRBV4-1 to TRBJ2-7; D is undetermined. Germline V lookup: CDR1 MGHRA, CDR2 YSYEKL. The V and J ends lost 0 bases and 0 bases respectively, with 15 bases between them. The CDR3 length is 17 residues. This CDR3 reads CASSQEATATTSYEQYF. The CDR3 DNA is TGCGCCAGCAGCCAAGAGGCCACAGCAACTACCTCCTACGAGCAGTACTTC.

This chain uses TRBV4-3 with TRBJ2-5; D is tentatively TRBD1 or TRBD2 (5 bases each). The CDR3 extends over 18 amino acids. Germline CDR1 and CDR2: LGHNA and YSLEER. The V gene lost 3 bases and the J gene lost 1 base, with 21 bases spanning the gap. CDR3: CASSQVPNPGPIQETQYF. The CDR3 bases are TGCGCCAGCAGCCAGGTTCCCAATCCGGGACCGATCCAAGAGACCCAGTACTTC.

The chain has TRBV4-3 and TRBJ1-4; D is undetermined. V lost 0 bases, J lost 8 bases, and 13 bases lay in between. The CDR3 runs 15 residues. Germline values: CDR1 LGHNA, CDR2 YSLEER. The CDR3 bases are TGCGCCAGCAGCCAAGAGTCGGGCAGCGGAGAAAAACTGTTTTTT. Protein sequence: CASSQESGSGEKLFF.

A remark on this clonotype: One junction end does not reproduce the germline sequence, and a read error may be involved. The chain uses TRBV27 and TRBJ2-1; 12 nucleotides agree with TRBD2. Germline assignment: CDR1 MNHEY and CDR2 SMNVEV (reference sequence). This CDR3 spans 17 amino acids. The CDR3 spells CASGWGLAGGVWNERFF. The CDR3, as DNA: TGTGCCAGCGGCTGGGGTCTAGCGGGGGGGGTCTGGAATGAGCGGTTCTTC.

This clonotype was seen more than once but under ten times. This chain joins TRBV12-3 or TRBV12-4 and TRBJ1-2; D is possibly TRBD1 (5 bases). V dropped 6 bases and J dropped 4 bases, with 12 bases sitting between them. This CDR3 contains 13 residues. Here the CDR3 DNA reads TGTGCCAGCAGATTCGTGGGGACCTATGGCTACACCTTC. This encodes CASRFVGTYGYTF.

This clonotype appeared once. The rearrangement links TRBV27 to TRBJ2-7, with D maybe TRBD1 (5 bases). Trimming cost V 5 bases and J 3 bases, with 14 bases left between them. CDR3 length: 14 residues. In germline, CDR1 is MNHEY, CDR2 SMNVEV (reference sequence). In nucleotides, the CDR3 is TGTGCCAGCAGTCCTCAGGGTTGGAACTACGAGCAGTACTTC. This gives the protein CASSPQGWNYEQYF.

The rearrangement uses TRBV6-6 and TRBJ2-1, with TRBD1 as a possible D gene (6 bases). The CDR3 consists of 15 residues. Trimming pared 0 bases from V and 4 bases from J, leaving 10 bases between. Germline-derived CDR1 and CDR2 are MNHNY and SVGAGI (reference sequence). The CDR3: CASSYSTRGYNEQFF. As DNA, the CDR3 is TGTGCCAGCAGTTACTCGACGAGGGGGTACAATGAGCAGTTCTTC.

The V gene is TRBV10-2, the J gene TRBJ1-5; D unresolved. CDR1 WSHSY and CDR2 SAAADI come from the germline V gene. V was pared by 3 bases and J by 2 bases, with 11 bases between. The CDR3 extends over 15 amino acids. This CDR3 is CASSEEGLGNQPQHF. Written as DNA, the CDR3 is TGCGCCAGCAGTGAAGAAGGTCTGGGCAATCAGCCCCAGCATTTT.

This clonotype turned up a few times. The J gene is TRBJ2-5, the V gene TRBV6-2 or TRBV6-3, with D unresolved. V lost 0 bases to trimming and J lost 11 bases, with 16 bases between them. Germline CDR1 and CDR2: MNHEY and SVGEGT. The CDR3 has 14 amino acids. This CDR3 reads CASSYSSTVVSQYF. Here the CDR3 DNA reads TGTGCCAGCAGTTACTCGAGTACAGTCGTCTCGCAGTACTTC.